This T cell receptor beta chain was captured in a study of blood T cell repertoires in COVID-19. Study-wide context: Collection of acute and convalescent COVID-19 samples took place in the United States, Italy and Spain. Sources were T cells, B-cell-depleted T cells, or PBMCs; the material itself was cDNA or gDNA.

In the study's own analysis: Reference gene primers were amplified, and this amplification served to estimate nucleated cell counts. The data were produced by immunoSEQ multiplex PCR, yet TCRdb's version contains in-frame clones alone and is incomplete. That table supplies the V and J calls and clone size; D and trimming were determined from the DNA. This sample yields 200,000 to 300,000 clones, of which approximately 83% are seen a single time; about 3% belongs to the top ten. V gave up 7 bases and J gave up 6 bases, with 12 bases separating them. This CDR3 comprises 12 residues. Germline CDR1 is GTSNPN and CDR2 is SVGIG (reference sequence).

The sequence was obtained from a woman aged 30 to 39 who had recovered from COVID-19. The sequencing sample was made of peripheral blood. The genes are TRBV30 and TRBJ2-2, with D hard to call. The CDR3 region is CASPRGAGELFF. The CDR3 DNA follows: TGTGCCTCCCCTCGAGGCGCCGGGGAGCTGTTTTTT.